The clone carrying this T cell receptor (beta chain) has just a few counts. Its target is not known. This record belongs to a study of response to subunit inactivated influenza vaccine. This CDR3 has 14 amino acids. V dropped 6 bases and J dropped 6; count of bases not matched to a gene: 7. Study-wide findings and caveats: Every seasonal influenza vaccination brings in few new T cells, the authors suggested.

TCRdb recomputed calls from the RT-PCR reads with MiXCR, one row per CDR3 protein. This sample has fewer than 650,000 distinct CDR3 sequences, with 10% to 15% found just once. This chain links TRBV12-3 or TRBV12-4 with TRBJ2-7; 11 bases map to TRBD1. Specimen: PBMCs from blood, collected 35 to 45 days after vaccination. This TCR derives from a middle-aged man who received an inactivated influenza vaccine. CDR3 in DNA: TGTGCCAGCAGGGAAGGACAGGGGGCAGGCGAGCAGTACTTC. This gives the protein CASREGQGAGEQYF.